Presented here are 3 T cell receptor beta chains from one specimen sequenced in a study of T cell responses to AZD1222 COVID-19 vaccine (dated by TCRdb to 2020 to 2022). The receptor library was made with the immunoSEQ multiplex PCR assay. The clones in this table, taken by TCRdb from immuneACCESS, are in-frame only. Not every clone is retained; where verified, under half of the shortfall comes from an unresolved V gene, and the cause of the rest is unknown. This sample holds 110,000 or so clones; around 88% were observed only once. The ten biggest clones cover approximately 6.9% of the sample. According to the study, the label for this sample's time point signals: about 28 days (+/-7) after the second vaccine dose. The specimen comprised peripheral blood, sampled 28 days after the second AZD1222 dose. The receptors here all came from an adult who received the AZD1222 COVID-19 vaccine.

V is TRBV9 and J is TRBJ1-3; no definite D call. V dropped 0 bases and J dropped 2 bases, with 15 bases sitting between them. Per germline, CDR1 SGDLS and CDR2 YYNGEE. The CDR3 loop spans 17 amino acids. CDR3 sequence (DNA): TGTGCCAGCAGCGTAGGGCCCACCCCGGCGCCTGGAAACACCATATATTTT. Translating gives CASSVGPTPAPGNTIYF.

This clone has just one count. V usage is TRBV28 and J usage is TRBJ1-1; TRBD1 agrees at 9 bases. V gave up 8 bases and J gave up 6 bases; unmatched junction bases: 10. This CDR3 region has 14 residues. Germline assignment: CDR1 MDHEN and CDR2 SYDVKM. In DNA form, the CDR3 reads TGTGCCAGCGGGACAGGGATGTCGGGGGCTGAAGCTTTCTTT. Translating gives CASGTGMSGAEAFF.

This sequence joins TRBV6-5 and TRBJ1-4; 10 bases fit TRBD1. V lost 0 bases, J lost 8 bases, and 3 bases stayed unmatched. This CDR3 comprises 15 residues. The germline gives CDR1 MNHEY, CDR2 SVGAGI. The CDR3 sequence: CASSYSDRGFEKLFF. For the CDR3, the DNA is TGTGCCAGCAGTTACTCGGACAGGGGGTTCGAAAAACTGTTTTTT.